This TCR beta chain derives from a study of regulatory T cells in long-lasting Graves disease. Whole-study findings and limits: Persistent disease preferred TRBV28, TRBJ1-2 and TRBJ2-5.

Time point defined: newly diagnosed GD, antithyroid drugs for less than 3 months. Extracted PBMC RNA gave rise to the TCR library. Investigators report Graves' disease was diagnosed under American Thyroid Association guidelines. The V segment lost 2 bases and the J segment 1 base; nucleotides outside the gene matches: 3. From germline, CDR1 is SGHRS and CDR2 YFSETQ. This CDR3 is 15 amino acids long. This clonotype was seen at least ten times. Its target is not known. HTBI primers from iRepertoire and Arm-PCR of CDR3 regions yielded the TCR beta libraries. One entry per CDR3 protein, called by TCRdb with MiXCR from the multiplex PCR reads. The table has some 410,000 distinct CDR3 sequences, about 17% seen once. The sample was also linked to a second study, of T cells in Graves' hyperthyroidism and ophthalmopathy. In that study: In the first-round RT-PCR of the TCR CDR3, the HTBI primer set was used.

V gene TRBV5-1 combines with J gene TRBJ2-3; 8 nucleotides align to TRBD1. This clonotype originated in a woman in her 30s with Graves disease. The source was peripheral blood mononuclear cells (PBMCs), collected at new diagnosis, from a patient treated with antithyroid drugs. CDR3 coding DNA: TGCGCCAGCAGCTTAATGGGACAGGGCACAGATACGCAGTATTTT. Amino acids: CASSLMGQGTDTQYF.